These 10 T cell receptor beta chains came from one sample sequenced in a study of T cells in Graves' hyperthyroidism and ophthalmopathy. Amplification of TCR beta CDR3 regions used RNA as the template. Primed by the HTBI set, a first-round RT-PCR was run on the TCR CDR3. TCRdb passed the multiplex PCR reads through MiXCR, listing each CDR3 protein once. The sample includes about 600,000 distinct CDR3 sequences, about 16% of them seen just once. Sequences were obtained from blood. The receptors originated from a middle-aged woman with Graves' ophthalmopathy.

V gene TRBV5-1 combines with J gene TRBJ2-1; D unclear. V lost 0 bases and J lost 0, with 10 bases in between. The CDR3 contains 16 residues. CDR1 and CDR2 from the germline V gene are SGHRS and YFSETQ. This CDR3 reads CASSLGGKVSYNEQFF. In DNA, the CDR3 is TGCGCCAGCAGCTTGGGTGGCAAAGTCTCCTACAATGAGCAGTTCTTC.

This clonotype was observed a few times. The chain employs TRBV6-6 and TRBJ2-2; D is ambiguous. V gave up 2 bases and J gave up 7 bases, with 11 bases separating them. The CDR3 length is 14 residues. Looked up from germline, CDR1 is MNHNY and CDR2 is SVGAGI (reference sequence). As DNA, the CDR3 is TGTGCCAGCAGTTACGAAGGGTTTGGCGGGGAGCTGTTTTTT. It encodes CASSYEGFGGELFF.

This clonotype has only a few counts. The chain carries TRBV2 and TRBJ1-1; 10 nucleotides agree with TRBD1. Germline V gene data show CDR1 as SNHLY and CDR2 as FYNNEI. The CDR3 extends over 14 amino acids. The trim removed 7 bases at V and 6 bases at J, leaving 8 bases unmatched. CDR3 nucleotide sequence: TGTGCCAGCATGAGGGACAGGGGTTGGGCTGAAGCTTTCTTT. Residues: CASMRDRGWAEAFF.

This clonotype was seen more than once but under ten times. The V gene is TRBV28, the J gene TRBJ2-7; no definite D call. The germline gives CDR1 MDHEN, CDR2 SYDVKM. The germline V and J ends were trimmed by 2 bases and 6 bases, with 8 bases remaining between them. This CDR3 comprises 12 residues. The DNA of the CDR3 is TGTGCCAGCAGTTTAGACATGCTCGAGCAGTACTTC. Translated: CASSLDMLEQYF.

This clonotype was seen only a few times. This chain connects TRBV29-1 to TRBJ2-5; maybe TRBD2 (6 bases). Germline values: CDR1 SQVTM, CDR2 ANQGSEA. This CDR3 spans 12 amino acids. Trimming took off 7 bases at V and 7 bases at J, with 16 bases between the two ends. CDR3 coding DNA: TGCAGCGCCCAGGAGTCCGGGGGGACCCAGTACTTC. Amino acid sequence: CSAQESGGTQYF.

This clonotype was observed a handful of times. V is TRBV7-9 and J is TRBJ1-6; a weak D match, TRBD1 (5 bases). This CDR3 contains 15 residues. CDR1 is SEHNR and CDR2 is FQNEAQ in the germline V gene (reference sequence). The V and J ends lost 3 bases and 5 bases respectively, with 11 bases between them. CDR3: CASSLAQGNNSPLHF. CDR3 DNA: TGTGCCAGCAGCTTGGCGCAGGGTAATAATTCACCCCTCCACTTT.

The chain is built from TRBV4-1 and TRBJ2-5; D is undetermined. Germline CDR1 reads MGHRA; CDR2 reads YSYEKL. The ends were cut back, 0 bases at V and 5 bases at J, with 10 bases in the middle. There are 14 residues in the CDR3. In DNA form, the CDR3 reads TGCGCCAGCAGCCAAGACGCGTACATCGAGACCCAGTACTTC. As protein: CASSQDAYIETQYF.

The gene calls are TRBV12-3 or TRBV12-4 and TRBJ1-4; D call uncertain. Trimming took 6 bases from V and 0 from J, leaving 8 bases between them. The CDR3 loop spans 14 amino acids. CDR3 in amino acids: CASRQHATNEKLFF. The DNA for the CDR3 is TGTGCCAGCAGGCAGCATGCAACTAATGAAAAACTGTTTTTT.

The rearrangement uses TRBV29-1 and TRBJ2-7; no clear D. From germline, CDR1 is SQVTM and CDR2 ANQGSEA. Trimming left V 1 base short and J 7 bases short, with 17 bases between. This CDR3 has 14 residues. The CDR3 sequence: CSVEVSALSGEQYF. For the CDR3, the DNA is TGCAGCGTTGAAGTTTCGGCCCTCTCCGGGGAGCAGTACTTC.

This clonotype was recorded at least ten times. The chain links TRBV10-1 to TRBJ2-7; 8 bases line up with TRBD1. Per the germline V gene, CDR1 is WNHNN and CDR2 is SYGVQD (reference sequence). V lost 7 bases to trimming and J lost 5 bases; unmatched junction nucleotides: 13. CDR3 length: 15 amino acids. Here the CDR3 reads CASNLLTGEKDEQYF. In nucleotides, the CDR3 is TGCGCCAGCAATCTCTTGACAGGGGAGAAGGACGAGCAGTACTTC.